This record concerns one T cell receptor (beta chain) sequence. Its antigen is currently unknown. This entry comes from a study of T cell responses to AZD1222 COVID-19 vaccine. Study results and limitations: Females outnumbered males among donors, who were mostly white British; clonal diversity was possibly underestimated.

This table comes from immunoSEQ multiplex PCR, and its TCRdb copy is limited to in-frame clones, with some not included. The table records 120,000 to 150,000 clones, under 95% of them present only once. The origin of this receptor is an adult in good health. Specimen: peripheral blood, collected on day 0 of AZD1222 vaccination.

This CDR3 reads CASSLNDRGDSPLHF. The CDR3 nucleotides are TGCGCCAGCAGCTTGAATGACAGGGGGGATTCACCCCTCCACTTT. The genes are TRBV5-1 and TRBJ1-6; 9 bases align to TRBD1. J lost 8 bases, V lost 1 base, and 4 bases had no gene match. The germline gives CDR1 SGHRS, CDR2 YFSETQ. This CDR3 spans 15 amino acids.